This T cell receptor beta chain was captured in a study of cytomegalovirus exposure and HLA in healthy donors. Across the study: The 500 to 850 first-cohort repertoires and the approximately 110 validation repertoires shared the same platform, a later analysis reported.

Concerning this clone itself: Its antigen remains unidentified.

Repertoires were generated with immunoSEQ multiplex PCR, while TCRdb's copy carries only in-frame clones and drops some. The data show 260,000 or so clones, around nine tenths seen once. The donors belonged to the approximately 120-subject validation cohort, separate from the roughly 700-subject first cohort. Overall study results and limits: TCR beta chains numbering some 160 were designated cytomegalovirus-associated.

The sequence was obtained from a man aged 18 to 29 in good health and CMV-seronegative. Input material: PBMCs.

As DNA, the CDR3 is TGTGCCAGCAGCCCCGGGACAGCCTATGGCTACACCTTC. Translated, it gives CASSPGTAYGYTF. The chain recombines TRBV11-2 with TRBJ1-2; 7 positions agree with TRBD1. The CDR3 is 13 residues long. Unmatched junction bases numbered 4, after V lost 5 bases and J lost 4 bases. CDR1 and CDR2 from the germline V gene are SGHAT and FQNNGV.